This paragraph reports one T cell receptor beta chain. Its antigen is currently unknown. This record belongs to a study of T cells expressing NK-cell markers. TCRdb re-called the 5' RACE reads and shows each CDR3 protein once, DNA omitted. This sample's table has 130,000 to 150,000 distinct CDR3 sequences. Study outcomes and limitations: Once again these clonotypes came out on top in the CD3+CD56-NKG2C+ fraction of several donors.

The CDR3 extends over 17 amino acids. CDR1 is ENHRY and CDR2 is SYGVKD in the germline V gene. The receptor's source is a man aged 18-30 years in good health. The chain recombines TRBV10-3 with TRBJ2-5; checking the TCRdb D call of TRBD1 is not possible without DNA. The sequencing input was blood T cells: a sorted CD56 or NKG2C T cell subset, CD4+ or CD8+ T cells, or bulk PBMC T cells (not recorded which). The CDR3 loop reads CAISGVERAGQQETQYF.